The present TCR beta chain was sequenced within a study of OX40 agonist ivuxolimab in advanced cancers. Study-wide context: Ivuxolimab was delivered to patients intravenously every 2 weeks at doses spanning 0.01 to 10 mg/kg. Aged about 23 to 80 with a mean of 60 years, they were approximately 80% male. Regarding the study as a whole: Partial responders treated at 0.1-3.0 mg/kg exhibited clonal expansion among the lowest measured. Clones of CD4+ and CD8+ blood T cells grew by week 6 at doses of 0.1 to 3.0 mg/kg.

Sequencing was performed with immunoSEQ multiplex PCR; in TCRdb, only in-frame clones are kept and a portion is missing. The sample carries 65,000 to 80,000 clones, roughly 84% recorded once. Germline loops: CDR1 WNHNN, CDR2 SYGVQD (reference sequence). The trim removed 5 bases at V and 5 bases at J, leaving 3 bases unmatched. The CDR3 is made up of 13 amino acids. Comments on this clone: As yet, its antigen is unknown.

The sample here was CD4+ or CD8+ T cells sorted from blood, taken in a trial of the OX40 agonist ivuxolimab. V gene TRBV10-1 combines with J gene TRBJ2-1, with TRBD2 identical over 7 bases. This TCR came from an adult with an advanced solid tumor such as melanoma, head and neck, liver or kidney cancer. CDR3: CASSRAGDNEQFF. CDR3 bases: TGCGCCAGCAGTCGTGCGGGGGACAATGAGCAGTTCTTC.